This T cell receptor beta chain was profiled in a study of chronic HIV infection and antiretroviral therapy. This CDR3 has 18 amino acids. This clonotype was observed a handful of times. TCRdb reprocessed the 5' RACE reads via MiXCR and lists one record per CDR3 protein. The data show 25,000 to 35,000 distinct CDR3 sequences, over 7.5% seen once. Sequencing input: peripheral blood. This TCR derives from an adult who had HIV and had not received antiretroviral therapy, or was an uninfected healthy control (not recorded which). The chain links TRBV21-1 to TRBJ1-1. TRBV21-1 corresponds to a pseudogene. CDR3: CASSKISGPNTLNTEAFF. CDR3 sequence (DNA): TGTGCCAGCAGCAAGATATCAGGGCCAAATACCCTGAACACTGAAGCTTTCTTT.